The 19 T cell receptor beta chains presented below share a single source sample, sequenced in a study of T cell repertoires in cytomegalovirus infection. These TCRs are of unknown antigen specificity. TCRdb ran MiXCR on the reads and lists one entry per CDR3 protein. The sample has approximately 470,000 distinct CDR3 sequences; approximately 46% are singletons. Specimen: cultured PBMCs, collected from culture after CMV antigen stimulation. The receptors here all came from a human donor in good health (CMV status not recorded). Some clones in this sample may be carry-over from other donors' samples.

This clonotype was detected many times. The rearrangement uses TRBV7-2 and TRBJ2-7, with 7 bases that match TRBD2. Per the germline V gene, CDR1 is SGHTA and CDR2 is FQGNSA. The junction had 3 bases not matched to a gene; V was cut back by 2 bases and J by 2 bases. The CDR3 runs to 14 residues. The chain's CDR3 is CASSLSAGAYEQYF. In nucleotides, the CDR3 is TGTGCCAGCAGCTTAAGCGCGGGGGCCTACGAGCAGTACTTC. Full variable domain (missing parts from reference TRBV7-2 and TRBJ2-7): GAGVSQSPSNKVTEKGKDVELRCDPISGHTALYWYRQSLGQGLEFLIYFQGNSAPDKSGLPSDRFSAERTGGSVSTLTIQRTQQEDSAVYLCASSLSAGAYEQYFGPGTRLTVT.

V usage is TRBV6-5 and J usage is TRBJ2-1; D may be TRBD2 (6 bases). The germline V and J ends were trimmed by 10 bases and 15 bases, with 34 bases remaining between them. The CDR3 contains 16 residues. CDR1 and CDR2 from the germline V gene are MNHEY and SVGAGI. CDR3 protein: CATLHPRGAGMRDRFF. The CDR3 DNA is TGTGCCACCCTCCACCCGCGCGGGGCGGGGATGAGAGATCGGTTCTTC.

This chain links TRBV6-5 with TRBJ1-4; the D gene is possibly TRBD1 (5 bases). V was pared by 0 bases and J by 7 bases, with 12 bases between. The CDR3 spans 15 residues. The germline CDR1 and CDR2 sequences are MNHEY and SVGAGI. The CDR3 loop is CASSYSKVGREKLFF. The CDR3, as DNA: TGTGCCAGCAGTTACTCGAAGGTGGGGCGTGAAAAACTGTTTTTT.

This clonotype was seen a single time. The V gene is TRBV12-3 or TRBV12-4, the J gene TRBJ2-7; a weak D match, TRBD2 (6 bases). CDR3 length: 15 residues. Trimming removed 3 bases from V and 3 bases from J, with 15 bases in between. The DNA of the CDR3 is TGTGCCAGCAGTTTCGGGGCGGGGAAGCACTACGAGCAGTACTTC. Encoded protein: CASSFGAGKHYEQYF.

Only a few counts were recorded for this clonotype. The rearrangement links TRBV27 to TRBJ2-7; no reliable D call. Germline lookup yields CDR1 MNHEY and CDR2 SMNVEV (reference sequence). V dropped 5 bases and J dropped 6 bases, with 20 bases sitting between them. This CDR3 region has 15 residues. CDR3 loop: CASSVRTVSLGEQYF. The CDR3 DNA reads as TGTGCCAGCAGTGTAAGGACCGTGTCGTTGGGCGAGCAGTACTTC.

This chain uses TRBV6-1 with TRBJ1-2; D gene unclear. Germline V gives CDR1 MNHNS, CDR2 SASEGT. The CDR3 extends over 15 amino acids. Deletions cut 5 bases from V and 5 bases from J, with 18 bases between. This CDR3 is CASSTRSGIGYGYTF. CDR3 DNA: TGTGCCAGCAGTACCCGAAGCGGGATTGGGTATGGCTACACCTTC.

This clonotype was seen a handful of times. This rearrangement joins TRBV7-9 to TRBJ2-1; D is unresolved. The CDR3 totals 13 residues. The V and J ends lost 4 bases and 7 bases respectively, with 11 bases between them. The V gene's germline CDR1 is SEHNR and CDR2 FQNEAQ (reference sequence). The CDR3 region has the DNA TGTGCCAGCAGCTACCAGGCATGGAATGAGCAGTTCTTC. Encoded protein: CASSYQAWNEQFF. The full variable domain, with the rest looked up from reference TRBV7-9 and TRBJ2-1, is DTGVSQNPRHKITKRGQNVTFRCDPISEHNRLYWYRQTLGQGPEFLTYFQNEAQLEKSRLLSDRFSAERPKGSFSTLEIQRTEQGDSAMYLCASSYQAWNEQFFGPGTRLTVL.

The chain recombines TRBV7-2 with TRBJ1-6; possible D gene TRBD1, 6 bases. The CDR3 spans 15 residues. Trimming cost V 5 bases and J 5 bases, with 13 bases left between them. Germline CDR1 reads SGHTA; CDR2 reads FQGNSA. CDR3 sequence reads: CASSLGAWDNSPLHF. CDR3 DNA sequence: TGTGCCAGCAGCCTGGGGGCATGGGATAATTCACCCCTCCACTTT.

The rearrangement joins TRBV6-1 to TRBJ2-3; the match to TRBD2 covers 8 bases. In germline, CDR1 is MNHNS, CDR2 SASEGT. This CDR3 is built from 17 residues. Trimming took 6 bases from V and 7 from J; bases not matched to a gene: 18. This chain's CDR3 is CASRAKTLSGSWNTQYF. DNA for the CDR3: TGTGCCAGCAGGGCGAAAACCCTCAGCGGGAGCTGGAATACGCAGTATTTT.

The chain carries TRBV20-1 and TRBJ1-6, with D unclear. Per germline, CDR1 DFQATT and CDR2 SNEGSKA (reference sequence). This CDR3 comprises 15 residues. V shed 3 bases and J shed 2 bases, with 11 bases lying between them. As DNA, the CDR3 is TGCAGTGCTAGGGGTATAGAGGCCTATAATTCACCCCTCCACTTT. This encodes CSARGIEAYNSPLHF.

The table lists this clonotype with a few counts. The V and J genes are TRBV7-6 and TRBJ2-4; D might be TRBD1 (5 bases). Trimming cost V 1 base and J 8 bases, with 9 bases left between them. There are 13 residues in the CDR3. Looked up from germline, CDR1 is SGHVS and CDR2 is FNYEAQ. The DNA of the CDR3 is TGTGCCAGCAGCTTAGTGTTAGGGGACATTCAGTACTTC. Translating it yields CASSLVLGDIQYF.

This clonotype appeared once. This CDR3 is CASSEEEGRGSYEQYF. CDR3 bases: TGTGCCAGCAGTGAAGAGGAAGGGAGGGGCTCCTACGAGCAGTACTTC. The rearrangement links TRBV6-1 to TRBJ2-7; 7 nucleotides match TRBD2. Germline CDR1 reads MNHNS; CDR2 reads SASEGT. The CDR3 has 16 amino acids. Losses at the gene ends were 1 base for V and 0 bases for J; bases not matched to a gene: 6.

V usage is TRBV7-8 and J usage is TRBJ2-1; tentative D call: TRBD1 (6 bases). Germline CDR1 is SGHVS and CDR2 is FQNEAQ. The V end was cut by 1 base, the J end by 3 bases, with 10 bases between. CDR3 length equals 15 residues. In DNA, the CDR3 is TGTGCCAGCAGCTTAGGGGACACGAACTACAATGAGCAGTTCTTC. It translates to CASSLGDTNYNEQFF.

The CDR3 reads CASSGGNPRQETQYF. DNA of the CDR3: TGTGCCAGCAGTGGAGGGAATCCCCGACAAGAGACCCAGTACTTC. The rearrangement joins TRBV2 to TRBJ2-5, with D maybe TRBD2 (5 bases). CDR1 is SNHLY, CDR2 FYNNEI, per germline. Between the trimmed V and J ends, which lost 4 bases and 2 bases, there was a span of 14 bases. CDR3 length equals 15 residues. Based on the CDR3 plus reference TRBV2 and TRBJ2-5, the full variable domain is EPEVTQTPSHQVTQMGQEVILRCVPISNHLYFYWYRQILGQKVEFLVSFYNNEISEKSEIFDDQFSVERPDGSNFTLKIRSTKLEDSAMYFCASSGGNPRQETQYFGPGTRLLVL.

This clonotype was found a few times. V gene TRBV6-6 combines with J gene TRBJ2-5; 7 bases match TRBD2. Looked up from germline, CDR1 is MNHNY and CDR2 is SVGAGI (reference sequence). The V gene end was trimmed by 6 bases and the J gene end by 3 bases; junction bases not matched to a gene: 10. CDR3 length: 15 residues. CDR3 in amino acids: CASSQPPGGEETQYF. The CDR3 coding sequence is TGTGCCAGCAGCCAACCCCCTGGGGGGGAAGAGACCCAGTACTTC.

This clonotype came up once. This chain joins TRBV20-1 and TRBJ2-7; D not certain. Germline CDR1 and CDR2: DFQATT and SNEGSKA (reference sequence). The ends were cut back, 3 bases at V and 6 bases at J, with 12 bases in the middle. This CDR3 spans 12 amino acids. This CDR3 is CSARARWSEQYF. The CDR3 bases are TGCAGTGCTAGGGCCCGATGGAGCGAGCAGTACTTC.

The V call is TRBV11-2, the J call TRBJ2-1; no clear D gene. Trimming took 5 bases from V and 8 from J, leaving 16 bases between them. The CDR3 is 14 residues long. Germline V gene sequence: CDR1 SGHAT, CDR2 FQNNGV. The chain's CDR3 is CASSLGPQDHEQFF. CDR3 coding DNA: TGTGCCAGCAGCCTCGGACCCCAGGACCATGAGCAGTTCTTC.

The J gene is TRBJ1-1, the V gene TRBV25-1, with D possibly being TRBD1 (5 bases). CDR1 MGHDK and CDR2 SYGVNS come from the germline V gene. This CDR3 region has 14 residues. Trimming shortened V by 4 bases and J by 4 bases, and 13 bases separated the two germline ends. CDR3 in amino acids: CASSVVGGSTEAFF. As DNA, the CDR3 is TGTGCCAGCAGTGTGGTGGGGGGAAGCACTGAAGCTTTCTTT.

CDR3 sequence reads: CASSFRTGGYNEQFF. The CDR3 DNA sequence: TGTGCCAGCAGCTTCCGGACAGGGGGATACAATGAGCAGTTCTTC. The J gene is TRBJ2-1, the V gene TRBV7-8, with 10 bases that match TRBD1. The CDR3 extends over 15 amino acids. V dropped 3 bases and J dropped 4; count of bases not matched to a gene: 3. Germline V gene data show CDR1 as SGHVS and CDR2 as FQNEAQ.